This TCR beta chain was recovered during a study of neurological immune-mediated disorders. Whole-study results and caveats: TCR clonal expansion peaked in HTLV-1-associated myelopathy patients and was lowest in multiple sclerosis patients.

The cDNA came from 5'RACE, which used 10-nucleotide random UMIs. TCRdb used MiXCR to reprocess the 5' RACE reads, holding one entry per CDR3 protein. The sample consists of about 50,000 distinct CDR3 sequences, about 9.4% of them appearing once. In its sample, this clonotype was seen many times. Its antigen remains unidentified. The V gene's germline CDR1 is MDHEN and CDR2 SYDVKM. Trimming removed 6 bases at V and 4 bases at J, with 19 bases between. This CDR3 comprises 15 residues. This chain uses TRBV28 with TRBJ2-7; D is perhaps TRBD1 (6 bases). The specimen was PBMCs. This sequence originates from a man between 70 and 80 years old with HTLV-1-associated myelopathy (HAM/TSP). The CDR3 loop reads CASSLPGTSNYEQYF. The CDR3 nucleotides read TGTGCCAGCAGCCTCCCGGGGACATCAAATTACGAGCAGTACTTC. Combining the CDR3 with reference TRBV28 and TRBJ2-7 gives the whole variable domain DVKVTQSSRYLVKRTGEKVFLECVQDMDHENMFWYRQDPGLGLRLIYFSYDVKMKEKGDIPEGYSVSREKKERFSLILESASTNQTSMYLCASSLPGTSNYEQYFGPGTRLTVT.